The T cell receptor (beta chain) under discussion was sequenced for a study of long-term antiretroviral therapy in people with HIV. The CDR3 extends over 13 amino acids. Germline V CDR1 and CDR2: KGHSH, LQKENI. Trimming cost V 0 bases and J 9 bases, with 9 bases left between them. It was version v3.0 of the immunoSEQ assay that was run at survey level. The protocol was immunoSEQ multiplex PCR, while the TCRdb copy is restricted to in-frame clones and leaves out a portion. The profile shows approximately 17,000 clones, about four fifths of them singletons. As for this clone: What it recognizes is unknown.

Study-level findings and limits: Before ART, certain clones expanded, and these dominated the repertoire at all time points. HIV repertoires spanned tighter CDR3 length ranges than controls did. Diversity measured after ART increased yet remained under transplant donor controls.

The sequence came from a young woman with HIV. This sample comprised unsorted PBMCs, obtained 0.6 years after starting antiretroviral therapy. V and J are TRBV18 and TRBJ2-4; D is possibly TRBD2 (5 bases). CDR3 amino acids: CASSPPARGIQYF. The CDR3 DNA follows: TGTGCCAGCTCACCACCGGCCCGGGGCATTCAGTACTTC.